This TCR beta chain was sequenced in a study of cytomegalovirus exposure and HLA in healthy donors. Both 60 Vbeta primers and 13 Jbeta primers went into the PCR. The table came from immunoSEQ multiplex PCR; TCRdb's copy has only in-frame clones and leaves some out. The table has 150,000 or so clones, 75% to 80% seen once. Findings of the study overall: A later analysis linked more than 15,000 TCR beta sequences to HLA alleles at 0.05 false discovery rate. Accounts indicate the classifier identified cytomegalovirus status with strong specificity and sensitivity.

In regard to this clone: Antigen: not known.

The germline gives CDR1 SGHRS, CDR2 YFSETQ. The trim removed 1 base at V and 4 bases at J, leaving 7 bases unmatched. This CDR3 is built from 17 residues. This chain connects TRBV5-1 to TRBJ2-6; TRBD1 agrees at 8 bases. The TCR originated in a man in his fifties in good health and CMV-seropositive. Sequencing was performed on PBMCs. The DNA of the CDR3 is TGCGCCAGCAGCTTGAGGTCGACAGGGGACGGGGCCAACGTCCTGACTTTC. It specifies CASSLRSTGDGANVLTF. The whole variable domain, filled in from reference TRBV5-1 and TRBJ2-6, reads KAGVTQTPRYLIKTRGQQVTLSCSPISGHRSVSWYQQTPGQGLQFLFEYFSETQRNKGNFPGRFSGRQFSNSRSEMNVSTLELGDSALYLCASSLRSTGDGANVLTFGAGSRLTVL.